This T cell receptor beta chain was identified in a study of persistence of HIV-infected CD4 T cells. Turning to the study itself: Multiple blood draws of up to 180 mL, except a couple of donors with single leukapheresis.

Sequencing used immunoSEQ version 4 in survey mode. Template was genomic DNA at 7.5 to 10 ng/uL, with up to 1 ug used per sample. The data were produced by immunoSEQ multiplex PCR, yet TCRdb's version contains in-frame clones alone and is incomplete. The data hold around 39,000 clones, with 70% to 90% observed a single time. For this clone: Its antigen is not identified.

Anti-CD3/anti-CD28 beads served as a nonspecific positive control stimulus. Sorting of responding CD4+ T cells relied on upregulated CD40 ligand together with CD69. Adults with HIV-1 started suppressive ART while chronically infected. Germline CDR1 MNHEY, CDR2 SMNVEV (reference sequence). With 5 bases clipped from V and 4 bases from J, the junction kept 6 bases outside the gene matches. This CDR3 comprises 16 residues. This specimen was CD4+ T cells sorted from PBMCs after approximately 19-hour stimulation, taken from a patient who received antiretroviral therapy. The chain carries TRBV27 and TRBJ1-6; TRBD1 aligns across 9 bases. This receptor was taken from an adult man with HIV who was CMV-seropositive. The CDR3 DNA sequence: TGTGCCAGCAGTCCAACAGGGGGCCCATATAATTCACCCCTCCACTTT. This translates into CASSPTGGPYNSPLHF.